Listed below are T cell receptor beta chains from one sample, sequenced in a study of glioma-infiltrating T cells after dendritic cell vaccination. TCRdb's table, derived via immunoSEQ multiplex PCR, lists solely in-frame clones and lacks some. The table includes about 82,000 clones, 85% to 90% detected once. The sequenced sample was blood, obtained before dendritic cell vaccination. These receptors all stem from a human donor with glioblastoma. The CDR3 runs from the conserved cysteine through the conserved F or W. D genes are given only for firm matches. The size of a clone is reported for some rows only, either as once, few or many, or as a class for expanded clones.

-	-	TRBV18	TRBJ2-4	CASSPELVPQAIQYF	TGTGCCAGCTCACCAGAGTTAGTTCCCCAGGCGATTCAGTACTTC
-	TRBD1	TRBV7-6	TRBJ2-7	CASSTSTGQGSYHEQYF	TGTGCCAGCAGCACGAGCACGGGACAGGGTAGTTACCACGAGCAGTACTTC
-	TRBD1	TRBV19	TRBJ1-1	CASSIVGQGALGAFF	TGTGCCAGTAGTATAGTGGGACAGGGGGCTCTGGGAGCTTTCTTT
-	TRBD1	TRBV7-6	TRBJ1-3	CASRPGYRGRSGNTIYF	TGTGCCAGCAGGCCCGGGTACAGGGGGCGATCTGGAAACACCATATATTTT
once	-	TRBV4-2	TRBJ1-6	CASSQLTLSYNSPLHF	TGTGCCAGCAGCCAACTGACACTCTCCTATAATTCACCCCTCCACTTT
-	-	TRBV27	TRBJ1-1	CASSPNRLGRSNTEAFF	TGTGCCAGCAGTCCTAACAGGCTTGGGAGGTCGAACACTGAAGCTTTCTTT
-	TRBD1	TRBV7-6	TRBJ2-2	CASSVGTGSRTGELFF	TGTGCCAGCAGCGTAGGGACAGGGAGTCGGACCGGGGAGCTGTTTTTT
once	-	TRBV5-1	TRBJ2-6	CASSLGNTGANVLTF	TGCGCCAGCAGCTTGGGTAATACTGGGGCCAACGTCCTGACTTTC
-	-	TRBV11-1	TRBJ2-2	CASSPGHGRSGELFF	TGTGCCAGCAGCCCGGGACACGGGAGGTCCGGGGAGCTGTTTTTT
-	TRBD2	TRBV19	TRBJ2-5	CATAASGRALETQYF	TGTGCCACTGCCGCTAGCGGGAGGGCCCTAGAGACCCAGTACTTC
-	TRBD2	TRBV29-1	TRBJ2-3	CSVDGAGTTDTQYF	TGCAGCGTTGATGGAGCGGGGACCACAGATACGCAGTATTTT
-	-	TRBV4-1	TRBJ1-1	CASSPGGVINTEAFF	TGCGCCAGCAGCCCTGGGGGGGTAATCAACACTGAAGCTTTCTTT
once	-	TRBV6-6	TRBJ2-7	CASSYTRDTYEQYF	TGTGCCAGCAGTTACACCCGGGACACATACGAGCAGTACTTC
-	-	TRBV19	TRBJ1-2	CASSTRLGPNYGYTF	TGTGCCAGTAGTACGCGATTGGGGCCTAACTATGGCTACACCTTC
-	-	TRBV19	TRBJ1-1	CASREVGGAEAFF	TGTGCCAGTCGTGAGGTGGGAGGGGCCGAAGCTTTCTTT
-	TRBD1	TRBV5-5	TRBJ1-3	CASSPRDRGPGNTIYF	TGTGCCAGCAGCCCACGGGACAGGGGGCCTGGAAACACCATATATTTT
-	-	TRBV14	TRBJ2-5	CASSGYLTGQETQYF	TGTGCCAGCAGCGGATACCTAACAGGGCAAGAGACCCAGTACTTC
-	TRBD2	TRBV10-3	TRBJ2-7	CAISDVSGRELYEQYF	TGTGCCATCAGTGATGTGAGCGGGAGGGAGCTCTACGAGCAGTACTTC
-	-	TRBV5-1	TRBJ2-7	CASSLIRSGAALGEQYF	TGCGCCAGCAGCTTGATTAGGTCAGGGGCCGCCCTGGGCGAGCAGTACTTC
-	TRBD1	TRBV28	TRBJ2-4	CASSPPSGGALRDQYF	TGTGCCAGCAGTCCACCCTCAGGGGGCGCGCTGAGGGATCAGTACTTC
-	-	TRBV5-1	TRBJ2-2	CASSLGTPNTGELFF	TGCGCCAGCAGCTTGGGGACTCCGAACACCGGGGAGCTGTTTTTT
-	TRBD2	TRBV5-1	TRBJ2-1	CASTLAGGYNEQFF	TGCGCCAGCACCCTAGCGGGAGGTTACAATGAGCAGTTCTTC
-	-	TRBV11-2	TRBJ2-5	CASSFAGETQYF	TGTGCCAGCAGCTTCGCGGGGGAGACCCAGTACTTC
-	TRBD2	TRBV6-4	TRBJ2-3	CASSEVAGGHTDTQYF	TGTGCCAGCAGTGAGGTAGCGGGAGGACACACAGATACGCAGTATTTT
few	TRBD2	TRBV7-3	TRBJ2-3	CASSSLAGVGDTQYF	TGTGCCAGCAGCTCATTAGCGGGGGTGGGAGATACGCAGTATTTT
-	-	TRBV5-1	TRBJ1-4	CASSPRGGEEKLFF	TGCGCCAGCAGCCCACGAGGAGGAGAGGAAAAACTGTTTTTT
-	TRBD1	TRBV30	TRBJ2-7	CAWGPGQGSPEQYF	TGTGCCTGGGGTCCGGGACAGGGAAGCCCCGAGCAGTACTTC
-	TRBD1	TRBV7-8	TRBJ2-1	CASSPDRAAYNEQFF	TGTGCCAGCAGTCCCGACAGGGCTGCCTACAATGAGCAGTTCTTC
-	-	TRBV5-1	TRBJ2-7	CASSLWGREQYF	TGCGCCAGCAGCTTGTGGGGGCGCGAGCAGTACTTC
-	TRBD2	TRBV7-3	TRBJ2-5	CASSFSGRNRETQYF	TGTGCCAGCAGCTTTAGCGGGAGGAATCGGGAGACCCAGTACTTC
-	-	TRBV15	TRBJ1-2	CATSRDGTGTSDYGYTF	TGTGCCACCAGCAGAGACGGAACAGGCACCTCCGACTATGGCTACACCTTC
once	TRBD2	TRBV18	TRBJ2-1	CASSPGTSGTSNEQFF	TGTGCCAGCTCACCAGGGACTAGCGGGACCTCCAATGAGCAGTTCTTC
-	TRBD2	TRBV30	TRBJ2-2	CAWSWTSGGNTGELFF	TGTGCCTGGAGCTGGACTAGCGGGGGGAACACCGGGGAGCTGTTTTTT
-	-	TRBV19	TRBJ1-5	CASSIGSGDHGNQPQHF	TGTGCCAGTAGTATTGGTTCGGGGGATCACGGCAATCAGCCCCAGCATTTT
-	-	TRBV5-5	TRBJ1-5	CASSLYLSGNQPQHF	TGTGCCAGCAGCTTGTATCTTTCGGGCAATCAGCCCCAGCATTTT
-	-	TRBV25-1	TRBJ2-5	CASERVGVQETQYF	TGTGCCAGCGAGCGTGTCGGGGTACAAGAGACCCAGTACTTC
-	-	TRBV18	TRBJ2-7	CASSPGDYEQYF	TGTGCCAGCTCACCGGGAGATTACGAGCAGTACTTC
-	TRBD1	TRBV6-6	TRBJ1-1	CASSFGTGPEAFF	TGTGCCAGCAGTTTCGGGACAGGGCCTGAAGCTTTCTTT
-	-	TRBV5-1	TRBJ2-1	CASSLVDEQFF	TGCGCCAGCAGCTTGGTCGATGAGCAGTTCTTC
few	TRBD1	TRBV5-1	TRBJ1-4	CASSLADRGDEKLFF	TGCGCCAGCAGCTTGGCAGACAGGGGGGATGAAAAACTGTTTTTT
-	TRBD2	TRBV5-1	TRBJ2-4	CASRLASGDGNIQYF	TGCGCCAGCAGATTAGCTAGCGGTGACGGAAACATTCAGTACTTC
-	-	TRBV7-2	TRBJ1-2	CASSLAQGRGYTF	TGTGCCAGCAGCTTAGCACAGGGACGCGGCTACACCTTC
-	-	TRBV7-2	TRBJ1-1	CASSWGSGGAAEAFF	TGTGCCAGCAGCTGGGGATCCGGGGGAGCAGCTGAAGCTTTCTTT
-	-	TRBV4-1	TRBJ1-3	CASSQDTGGLSGNTIYF	TGCGCCAGCAGCCAAGATACAGGTGGGCTCTCTGGAAACACCATATATTTT
-	-	TRBV6-5	TRBJ1-5	CASSFKGFEPQHF	TGTGCCAGCAGTTTTAAGGGGTTTGAGCCCCAGCATTTT
-	TRBD1	TRBV19	TRBJ1-2	CASGRQGTNYGYTF	TGTGCCAGTGGACGACAGGGGACGAACTATGGCTACACCTTC
-	TRBD2	TRBV19	TRBJ2-4	CASSIGPLAGGGIQYF	TGTGCCAGTAGTATTGGACCTCTCGCGGGGGGAGGCATTCAGTACTTC
-	TRBD1	TRBV6-1	TRBJ1-5	CASGQGDQPQHF	TGTGCCAGCGGACAGGGGGATCAGCCCCAGCATTTT
-	TRBD1	TRBV29-1	TRBJ2-3	CSALVSGQGPDTQYF	TGCAGCGCCCTTGTCTCGGGACAGGGTCCAGATACGCAGTATTTT